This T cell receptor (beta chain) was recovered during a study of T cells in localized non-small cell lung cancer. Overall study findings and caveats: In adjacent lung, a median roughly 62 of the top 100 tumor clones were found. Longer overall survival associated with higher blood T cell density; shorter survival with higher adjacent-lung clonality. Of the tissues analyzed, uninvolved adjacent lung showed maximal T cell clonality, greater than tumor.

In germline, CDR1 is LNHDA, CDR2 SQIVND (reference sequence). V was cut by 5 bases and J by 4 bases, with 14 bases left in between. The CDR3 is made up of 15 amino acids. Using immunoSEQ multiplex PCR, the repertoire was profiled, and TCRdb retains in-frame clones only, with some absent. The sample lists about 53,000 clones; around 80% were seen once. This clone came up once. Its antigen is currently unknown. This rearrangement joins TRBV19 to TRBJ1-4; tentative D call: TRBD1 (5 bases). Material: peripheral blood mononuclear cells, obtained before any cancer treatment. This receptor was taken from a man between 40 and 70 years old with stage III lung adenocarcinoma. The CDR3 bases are TGTGCCAGTAGTCCGGCCGGGGGGGGTAATGAAAAACTGTTTTTT. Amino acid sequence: CASSPAGGGNEKLFF.